A single sample is the source of the 10 T cell receptor beta chains below, sequenced in a study of blood T cell repertoires in COVID-19. Repertoires were generated with immunoSEQ multiplex PCR, while TCRdb's copy carries only in-frame clones and drops some. The sample lists over 200,000 clones; over 70% were seen once. Input material: peripheral blood. These receptors originate from a woman older than 75 with acute or convalescent COVID-19.

The gene calls are TRBV9 and TRBJ2-5; 10 bases align to TRBD1. CDR1 SGDLS and CDR2 YYNGEE come from the germline V gene. V was clipped by 2 bases and J by 0 bases; unmatched bases: 1. The CDR3 runs to 15 residues. The CDR3 reads CASSVDRGYQETQYF. CDR3 DNA sequence: TGTGCCAGCAGCGTGGACAGGGGGTACCAAGAGACCCAGTACTTC.

This clone appeared a few times. The chain employs TRBV19 and TRBJ2-2; weak D call: TRBD2 (5 bases). This CDR3 contains 14 residues. Germline V gene data show CDR1 as LNHDA and CDR2 as SQIVND (reference sequence). V was pared by 1 base and J by 5 bases, with 8 bases between. The CDR3 region is CASSIVRVTGELFF. The CDR3 bases are TGTGCCAGTAGTATAGTGCGGGTGACCGGGGAGCTGTTTTTT.

The chain is built from TRBV10-1 and TRBJ2-7; 10 bases line up with TRBD2. With 0 bases clipped from V and 7 bases from J, the junction kept 6 bases outside the gene matches. The germline V gene has CDR1 WNHNN and CDR2 SYGVQD (reference sequence). The CDR3 runs to 15 residues. The CDR3 DNA is TGCGCCAGCAGTGAGTCCAAAGCGGGAGGGGGTGAGCAGTACTTC. As protein: CASSESKAGGGEQYF.

A word on this clone: This sample includes further DNA sequences coding for the same CDR3. This chain uses TRBV7-9 with TRBJ1-6; D is possibly TRBD1 (5 bases). V dropped 0 bases and J dropped 7 bases, with 7 bases sitting between them. The V gene's germline CDR1 is SEHNR and CDR2 FQNEAQ (reference sequence). This CDR3 is 14 amino acids long. The CDR3 DNA is TGTGCCAGCAGCTTAGCAGGGGTCAATTCACCCCTCCACTTT. Translation: CASSLAGVNSPLHF.

This clone came up a few times. CDR3 residues: CASSPALVGQGNGQPQHF. DNA of the CDR3: TGTGCCAGCAGCCCCGCGTTGGTGGGACAGGGTAACGGTCAGCCCCAGCATTTT. The rearrangement joins TRBV7-9 to TRBJ1-5; 9 bases fit TRBD1. In germline, CDR1 is SEHNR, CDR2 FQNEAQ (reference sequence). This CDR3 comprises 18 residues. The V and J ends lost 5 bases and 6 bases, in that order; junction bases with no gene match: 17.

V is TRBV7-9 and J is TRBJ2-7, with 7 bases matching TRBD1. Per the germline V gene, CDR1 is SEHNR and CDR2 is FQNEAQ (reference sequence). J was trimmed by 4 bases and V by 5 bases; bases with no gene match: 5. The CDR3 totals 13 residues. CDR3 nucleotide sequence: TGTGCCAGCAGCGCGGACAGGTCATACGAGCAGTACTTC. This codes for CASSADRSYEQYF.

V is TRBV28 and J is TRBJ2-5, with D possibly TRBD2 on 5 matching bases. Germline lookup yields CDR1 MDHEN and CDR2 SYDVKM. Trimming pared 2 bases from V and 6 bases from J, leaving 19 bases between. CDR3 length equals 16 residues. For the CDR3, the DNA is TGTGCCAGCAGTTTAAACCCGGACTCACCCGAACAGACCCAGTACTTC. This gives the protein CASSLNPDSPEQTQYF.

V is TRBV28 and J is TRBJ2-1; TRBD2 matches at 12 bases. The J segment lost 4 bases and the V segment lost 2 bases, leaving 6 bases of the junction unmatched. The CDR3 has 17 amino acids. The V gene's germline CDR1 is MDHEN and CDR2 SYDVKM. DNA of the CDR3: TGTGCCAGCAGTTTAATAGGGACTAGCGGGTCTTACAATGAGCAGTTCTTC. It translates to CASSLIGTSGSYNEQFF.

The rearrangement joins TRBV11-1 to TRBJ1-1; the D gene is possibly TRBD1 (6 bases). Germline values: CDR1 SGHAT, CDR2 FQDESV (reference sequence). The CDR3 spans 14 residues. V shed 8 bases and J shed 0 bases, with 13 bases lying between them. This chain's CDR3 is CASGRDRLNTEAFF. The DNA for the CDR3 is TGTGCCAGCGGCAGAGACAGGTTGAACACTGAAGCTTTCTTT.

The J gene is TRBJ1-1, the V gene TRBV18, with unresolved D. V lost 3 bases to trimming and J lost 0 bases, with 8 bases between them. The CDR3 has 14 amino acids. Germline V CDR1 and CDR2: KGHSH, LQKENI. The CDR3 is CASSPAELNTEAFF. For the CDR3, the DNA is TGTGCCAGCTCACCCGCCGAGTTGAACACTGAAGCTTTCTTT.